This passage covers 24 T cell receptor beta chains from one sample sequenced in a study of blood T cell repertoires in COVID-19 (TCRdb year 2020). Receptor libraries were prepared by the immunoSEQ multiplex PCR assay. The immuneACCESS repertoire file appears here via TCRdb, limited to in-frame rearrangements. These files lack a portion of the clones; in checked studies, under half of the deficit traces to unresolved V genes, and the cause of the others is not known. Present in this sample are more than 150,000 clones, 65% to 85% of which were seen just once. The ten largest clonotypes hold 17% of the sample. Sequenced input: peripheral blood. Every receptor here comes from a man between 60 and 75 years old with active or convalescent COVID-19.

This clone was picked up a small number of times. This chain uses TRBV7-2 with TRBJ1-2; TRBD1 matches at 9 bases. V lost 5 bases, J lost 6 bases, and 4 bases stayed unmatched. The CDR3 is 13 residues long. From germline, CDR1 is SGHTA and CDR2 FQGNSA. Written as DNA, the CDR3 is TGTGCCAGCAGCCACGGGACAGGGAATGGCTACACCTTC. The encoded protein is CASSHGTGNGYTF.

This chain connects TRBV7-2 to TRBJ2-7; tentatively, D is TRBD2 (7 bases). Germline-derived CDR1 and CDR2 are SGHTA and FQGNSA. CDR3 length: 14 residues. Trimming took 5 bases from V and 0 from J, leaving 11 bases between them. CDR3 loop: CASSGGGSSYEQYF. The CDR3 DNA reads TGTGCCAGCAGCGGGGGCGGGAGCTCCTACGAGCAGTACTTC. Variable domain in full (rest from reference TRBV7-2 and TRBJ2-7): GAGVSQSPSNKVTEKGKDVELRCDPISGHTALYWYRQSLGQGLEFLIYFQGNSAPDKSGLPSDRFSAERTGGSVSTLTIQRTQQEDSAVYLCASSGGGSSYEQYFGPGTRLTVT.

The genes are TRBV5-6 and TRBJ2-7; D is perhaps TRBD2 (5 bases). Germline V lookup: CDR1 SGHDT, CDR2 YYEEEE. The CDR3 runs to 14 residues. The V gene lost 0 bases and the J gene lost 0 bases, with 7 bases spanning the gap. CDR3 residues: CASSLVGSSYEQYF. The CDR3 DNA reads as TGTGCCAGCAGCTTGGTTGGGAGCTCCTACGAGCAGTACTTC. Complete variable domain (other parts from reference TRBV5-6 and TRBJ2-7): DAGVTQSPTHLIKTRGQQVTLRCSPKSGHDTVSWYQQALGQGPQFIFQYYEEEERQRGNFPDRFSGHQFPNYSSELNVNALLLGDSALYLCASSLVGSSYEQYFGPGTRLTVT.

In its sample, this clone was seen a few times. The chain is built from TRBV4-2 and TRBJ1-5; no firm D call. The ends were cut back, 0 bases at V and 1 base at J, with 16 bases in the middle. Germline CDR1 is LGHNA and CDR2 is YNFKEQ. This CDR3 comprises 18 residues. CDR3 residues: CASSQDPSVEASNQPQHF. In DNA form, the CDR3 reads TGTGCCAGCAGCCAAGATCCCTCCGTTGAGGCGAGCAATCAGCCCCAGCATTTT.

Remarks on this clone: Its ends do not fully match the called genes, so a read error is possible. The chain joins TRBV5-8 to TRBJ1-1, with 9 bases identical to TRBD1. Germline CDR1 SGHTS, CDR2 YDEGEE. CDR3 length: 17 residues. The CDR3, as DNA: TGTGCCAGCAGCAACAGGGGGCGCGGGGGGCTGAAGACTGAAGCTTTCTTT. It codes for CASSNRGRGGLKTEAFF.

The J gene is TRBJ1-1, the V gene TRBV5-4, with D possibly being TRBD1 (5 bases). Between the trimmed V and J ends, which lost 8 bases and 0 bases, there was a span of 11 bases. CDR1 SGHNT and CDR2 YYREEE come from the germline V gene (reference sequence). The CDR3 runs to 13 residues. CDR3 DNA: TGTGCCAGTGGAGTAGGGGTGAACACTGAAGCTTTCTTT. As protein: CASGVGVNTEAFF.

The chain is built from TRBV6-2 or TRBV6-3 and TRBJ2-5, with D tentatively TRBD1 (6 bases). The length of the CDR3 is 12 residues. Germline CDR1 is MNHEY and CDR2 is SVGEGT. Trimming removed 4 bases from V and 4 bases from J, with 7 bases in between. CDR3 coding DNA: TGTGCCAGCAGTTCAGGGGCAGAGACCCAGTACTTC. Translation gives CASSSGAETQYF.

The chain employs TRBV19 and TRBJ2-5; 12 bases align to TRBD2. The germline V gene has CDR1 LNHDA and CDR2 SQIVND (reference sequence). The CDR3 covers 16 residues. Trimming removed 3 bases from V and 5 bases from J; junction bases left unmatched: 7. CDR3 DNA: TGTGCCAGTAGTATGCGGGCTAGCGGGAGGGGTGAGACCCAGTACTTC. It yields the protein CASSMRASGRGETQYF.

The rearrangement links TRBV30 to TRBJ1-5, with 7 bases matching TRBD1. Germline V gene data show CDR1 as GTSNPN and CDR2 as SVGIG (reference sequence). CDR3 length equals 13 residues. The J segment lost 6 bases and the V segment lost 4 bases, leaving 6 bases of the junction unmatched. In DNA form, the CDR3 reads TGTGCCTGGAACAGGGGCTCCAGTCAGCCCCAGCATTTT. This encodes CAWNRGSSQPQHF.

The chain uses TRBV4-2 and TRBJ2-7; D is perhaps TRBD1 (7 bases). V was trimmed by 4 bases and J by 7 bases, leaving 20 bases between them. Germline V gives CDR1 LGHNA, CDR2 YNFKEQ. The length of the CDR3 is 15 residues. CDR3 sequence reads: CASSREAGQNWEQYF. The CDR3 DNA reads TGTGCCAGCAGCCGGGAGGCGGGACAGAACTGGGAGCAGTACTTC.

The rearrangement links TRBV25-1 to TRBJ1-2; no reliable D call. V was pared by 4 bases and J by 3 bases, with 12 bases between. The length of the CDR3 is 14 residues. The germline gives CDR1 MGHDK, CDR2 SYGVNS. The chain's CDR3 is CASSVTGSYYGYTF. In DNA form, the CDR3 reads TGTGCCAGCAGTGTCACCGGGAGTTACTATGGCTACACCTTC.

The gene calls are TRBV5-4 and TRBJ2-1, with 12 bases matching TRBD2. Germline lookup yields CDR1 SGHNT and CDR2 YYREEE (reference sequence). Losses at the gene ends were 4 bases for V and 2 bases for J; bases not matched to a gene: 1. The CDR3 consists of 15 residues. This CDR3 is CASSRTSGTYNEQFF. DNA of the CDR3: TGTGCCAGCAGCCGGACTAGCGGGACCTACAATGAGCAGTTCTTC. The entire variable domain, with the rest obtained from reference TRBV5-4 and TRBJ2-1, is as follows: ETGVTQSPTHLIKTRGQQVTLRCSSQSGHNTVSWYQQALGQGPQFIFQYYREEENGRGNFPPRFSGLQFPNYSSELNVNALELDDSALYLCASSRTSGTYNEQFFGPGTRLTVL.

J is TRBJ2-5 and V is TRBV5-8, with 7 nucleotides matching TRBD1. From germline, CDR1 is SGHTS and CDR2 YDEGEE. There are 15 residues in the CDR3. V was pared by 4 bases and J by 6 bases, with 12 bases of the junction left unmatched. CDR3 amino acids: CASSTGQPLEQTQYF. Here the CDR3 DNA reads TGTGCCAGCAGCACGGGACAGCCCTTGGAGCAGACCCAGTACTTC.

This clone was seen only a few times. This chain uses TRBV11-3 with TRBJ2-1; 11 bases fit TRBD2. The CDR3 sequence is 13 residues long. Trimming cost V 4 bases and J 9 bases; bases outside gene matches: 2. Looked up from germline, CDR1 is SGHNT and CDR2 is YENEEA. The CDR3 nucleotides read TGTGCCAGCAGCTCCGGGACTAGCGGTGAGCAGTTCTTC. Protein sequence: CASSSGTSGEQFF. Together with reference TRBV11-3 and TRBJ2-1, the CDR3 gives the full variable domain: EAGVVQSPRYKIIEKKQPVAFWCNPISGHNTLYWYLQNLGQGPELLIRYENEEAVDDSQLPKDRFSAERLKGVDSTLKIQPAELGDSAVYLCASSSGTSGEQFFGPGTRLTVL.

The chain employs TRBV7-3 and TRBJ2-1; TRBD2 agrees at 7 bases. Per germline, CDR1 SGHTA and CDR2 FQGTGA. The CDR3 length is 14 residues. V lost 4 bases, J lost 4 bases, and 4 bases stayed unmatched. The DNA of the CDR3 is TGTGCCAGCAGCTCCGCCGGGGGGTACAATGAGCAGTTCTTC. It codes for CASSSAGGYNEQFF.

The V gene is TRBV27, the J gene TRBJ2-3, with 13 nucleotides matching TRBD2. CDR1 is MNHEY and CDR2 is SMNVEV in the germline V gene (reference sequence). The CDR3 contains 15 residues. The trim removed 6 bases at V and 4 bases at J, leaving 4 bases unmatched. The CDR3 DNA follows: TGTGCCAGCAGCTCCGGGACTAGCGGGGCAGATACGCAGTATTTT. It specifies CASSSGTSGADTQYF.

CDR3 loop: CAISGTDNEKLFF. The DNA for the CDR3 is TGTGCCATTTCCGGGACAGATAATGAAAAACTGTTTTTT. The chain joins TRBV28 to TRBJ1-4, with 7 bases identical to TRBD1. V shed 10 bases and J 4 bases; nucleotides not matched to a gene: 6. Per the germline V gene, CDR1 is MDHEN and CDR2 is SYDVKM. The CDR3 loop spans 13 amino acids.

This clone showed up just a few times. The V and J genes are TRBV10-3 and TRBJ2-3; D ambiguous. The CDR3 is 14 amino acids. V was trimmed by 4 bases and J by 0 bases, leaving 8 bases between them. Germline V gene data show CDR1 as ENHRY and CDR2 as SYGVKD. CDR3 residues: CAISGSRSTDTQYF. For the CDR3, the DNA is TGTGCCATCAGTGGTTCACGGAGCACAGATACGCAGTATTTT.

The CDR3 coding sequence is TGCGCCAGCAGCCCGGTCGCACAGGGTTTCGGCTACACCTTC. This codes for CASSPVAQGFGYTF. The chain is built from TRBV5-1 and TRBJ1-2; D might be TRBD1 (6 bases). Trimming took off 4 bases at V and 8 bases at J, with 18 bases between the two ends. In germline, CDR1 is SGHRS, CDR2 YFSETQ. This CDR3 is 14 amino acids long.

The chain employs TRBV20-1 and TRBJ2-7; no clear D gene. The CDR3 covers 9 residues. Trimming shortened V by 3 bases and J by 6 bases, and 3 bases separated the two germline ends. CDR1 is DFQATT and CDR2 is SNEGSKA in the germline V gene (reference sequence). As DNA, the CDR3 is TGCAGTGCTAGCTCCGAGCAGTACTTC. Translated: CSASSEQYF.

This clone was picked up a small number of times. The V gene is TRBV5-1, the J gene TRBJ2-7; weak D call: TRBD1 (6 bases). Per germline, CDR1 SGHRS and CDR2 YFSETQ. V dropped 4 bases and J dropped 5 bases, with 22 bases sitting between them. The length of the CDR3 is 16 residues. The CDR3 nucleotides read TGCGCCAGCAGCCCCCCCGTCCCCCAGGGGCACAACGAGCAGTACTTC. Its translation is CASSPPVPQGHNEQYF.

This clone was counted a few times. This chain links TRBV7-7 with TRBJ2-1; 11 bases are shared with TRBD2. This CDR3 spans 15 amino acids. Unmatched junction bases numbered 6, after V lost 5 bases and J lost 6 bases. CDR1 is SSHAT, CDR2 FNYEAQ, per germline (reference sequence). The CDR3 region is CASSLGTSGLNEQFF. The CDR3 bases are TGTGCCAGCAGCCTCGGGACTAGCGGACTCAATGAGCAGTTCTTC.

This chain uses TRBV24-1 with TRBJ2-1; D is possibly TRBD2 (7 bases). The V and J ends lost 5 bases and 7 bases respectively, with 17 bases between them. The CDR3 extends over 15 amino acids. From germline, CDR1 is KGHDR and CDR2 SFDVKD. CDR3 loop: CATSGSGGLGNEQFF. CDR3 bases: TGTGCCACCAGTGGTTCCGGGGGGCTGGGGAATGAGCAGTTCTTC.

This sequence joins TRBV6-5 and TRBJ2-7; D may be TRBD2 (6 bases). V was trimmed by 5 bases and J by 1 base, leaving 9 bases between them. Germline CDR1 reads MNHEY; CDR2 reads SVGAGI. The CDR3 is 13 residues long. This CDR3 is CASSRRESYEQYF. CDR3 DNA: TGTGCCAGCAGTCGCCGGGAGTCCTACGAGCAGTACTTC.